This entry concerns a single T cell receptor beta chain. Here immunoSEQ multiplex PCR was the method, and the copy in TCRdb shows in-frame clones only, minus some. The repertoire holds approximately 300,000 clones, about 85% seen once, with about 6% in the top ten. This record belongs to a study of blood T cell repertoires in COVID-19. Turning to the study itself: In each case, the material was cDNA or gDNA derived from T cells, B-cell-depleted T cells, or PBMCs.

With 8 bases removed from V and 1 base from J, the gap between germline ends came to 11 bases. The length of the CDR3 is 13 residues. Germline CDR1 and CDR2: SEHNR and FQNEAQ (reference sequence). The sample consisted of PBMCs or T cells enriched from blood (not recorded which). The sequence was collected from a woman in her twenties or thirties who had recovered from COVID-19. This chain links TRBV7-9 with TRBJ1-1; D call uncertain. The CDR3 coding sequence is TGTGCCAGCGGTGCCGGTGAGAACACTGAAGCTTTCTTT. Amino acid sequence: CASGAGENTEAFF.